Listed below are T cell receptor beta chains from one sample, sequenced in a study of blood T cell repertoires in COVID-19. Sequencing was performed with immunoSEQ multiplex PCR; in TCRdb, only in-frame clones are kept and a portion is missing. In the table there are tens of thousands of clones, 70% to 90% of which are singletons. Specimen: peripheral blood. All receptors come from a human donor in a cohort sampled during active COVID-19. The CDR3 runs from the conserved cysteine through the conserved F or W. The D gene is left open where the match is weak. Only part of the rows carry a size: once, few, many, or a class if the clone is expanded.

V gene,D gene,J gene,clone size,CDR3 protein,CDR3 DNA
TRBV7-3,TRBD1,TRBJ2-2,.,CASSVDRAGTGELFF,TGTGCCAGCAGCGTCGACAGGGCGGGCACCGGGGAGCTGTTTTTT
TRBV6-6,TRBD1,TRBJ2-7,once,CASSYKGTGYGEQYF,TGTGCCAGCAGTTACAAAGGGACAGGGTATGGCGAGCAGTACTTC
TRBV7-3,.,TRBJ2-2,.,CASSLGTANTGELFF,TGTGCCAGCAGCTTAGGTACGGCGAACACCGGGGAGCTGTTTTTT
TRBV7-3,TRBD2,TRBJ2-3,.,CASSLLAGPPSTDTQYF,TGTGCCAGCAGCTTATTAGCGGGACCACCCAGCACAGATACGCAGTATTTT
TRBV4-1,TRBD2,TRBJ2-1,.,CASSQSPAGVIDEQFF,TGCGCCAGCAGCCAAAGCCCAGCGGGAGTAATCGATGAGCAGTTCTTC
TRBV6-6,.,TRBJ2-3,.,CASTLALKADTQYF,TGTGCCAGCACCCTAGCTTTGAAAGCAGATACGCAGTATTTT
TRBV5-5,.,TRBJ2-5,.,CASSDPGLQETQYF,TGTGCCAGCAGCGATCCGGGACTTCAAGAGACCCAGTACTTC
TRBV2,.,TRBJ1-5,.,CASSSTGPNQPQHF,TGTGCCAGCAGCAGCACAGGCCCCAATCAGCCCCAGCATTTT
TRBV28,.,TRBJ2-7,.,CASSLLRQGFYEQYF,TGTGCCAGCAGTTTGTTACGCCAGGGGTTCTACGAGCAGTACTTC
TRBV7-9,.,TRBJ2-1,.,CASTRGDEQFF,TGTGCCAGCACAAGGGGCGATGAGCAGTTCTTC
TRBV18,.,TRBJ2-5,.,CASSPGLQETQYF,TGTGCCAGCTCACCGGGACTCCAAGAGACCCAGTACTTC
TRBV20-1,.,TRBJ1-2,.,CSPGIYTF,TGCAGTCCCGGTATCTACACCTTC
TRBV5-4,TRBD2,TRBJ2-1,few,CASSPPGLAGGPSSYNEQFF,TGTGCCAGCAGCCCTCCAGGACTAGCGGGAGGACCGAGCTCCTACAATGAGCAGTTCTTC
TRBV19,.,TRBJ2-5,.,CASTVSRFSGLAKETQYF,TGTGCCAGTACCGTGTCTCGTTTTTCGGGTCTAGCTAAAGAGACCCAGTACTTC
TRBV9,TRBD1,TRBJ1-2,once,CASSVAPGGGGYTF,TGTGCCAGCAGCGTAGCCCCAGGGGGCGGTGGCTACACCTTC
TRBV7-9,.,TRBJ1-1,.,CASSGGAGKGLAFF,TGTGCCAGCAGCGGAGGGGCCGGGAAGGGATTAGCTTTCTTT
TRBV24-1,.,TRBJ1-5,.,CATSDAGGGFGNQPQHF,TGTGCCACCAGTGATGCGGGGGGGGGTTTTGGCAATCAGCCCCAGCATTTT
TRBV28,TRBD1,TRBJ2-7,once,CASSRHGTGSYEQYF,TGTGCCAGCAGTAGACACGGGACAGGGAGTTACGAGCAGTACTTC
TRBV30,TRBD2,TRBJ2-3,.,CAWASLGTSARLTQYF,TGTGCCTGGGCGAGCCTGGGGACTAGCGCGAGGCTTACGCAGTATTTT
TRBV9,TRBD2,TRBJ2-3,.,CASSVRGGNDADTQYF,TGTGCCAGCAGCGTTCGGGGGGGTAATGACGCAGATACGCAGTATTTT
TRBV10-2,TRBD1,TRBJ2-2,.,CASKGQANTGELFF,TGCGCCAGCAAGGGACAGGCGAACACCGGGGAGCTGTTTTTT
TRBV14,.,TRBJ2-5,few,CASSQSREGTQYF,TGTGCCAGCAGCCAGAGCAGGGAAGGGACCCAGTACTTC
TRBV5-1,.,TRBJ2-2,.,CASSLAAGVNTGELFF,TGCGCCAGCAGCTTGGCCGCAGGGGTTAACACCGGGGAGCTGTTTTTT
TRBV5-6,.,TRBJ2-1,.,CASSLGMREQFF,TGTGCCAGCAGCTTGGGTATGCGTGAGCAGTTCTTC